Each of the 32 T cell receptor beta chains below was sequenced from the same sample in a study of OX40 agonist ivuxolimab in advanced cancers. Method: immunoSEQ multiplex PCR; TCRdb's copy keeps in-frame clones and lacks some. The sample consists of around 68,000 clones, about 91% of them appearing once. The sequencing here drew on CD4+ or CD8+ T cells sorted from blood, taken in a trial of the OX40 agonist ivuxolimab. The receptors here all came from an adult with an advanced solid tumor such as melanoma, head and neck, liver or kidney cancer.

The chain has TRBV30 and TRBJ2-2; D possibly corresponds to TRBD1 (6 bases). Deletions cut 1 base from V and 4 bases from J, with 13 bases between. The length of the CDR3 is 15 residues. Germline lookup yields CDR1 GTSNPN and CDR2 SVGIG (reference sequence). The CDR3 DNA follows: TGTGCCTGGAGTGAACGGGACATTTTCACCGGGGAGCTGTTTTTT. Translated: CAWSERDIFTGELFF.

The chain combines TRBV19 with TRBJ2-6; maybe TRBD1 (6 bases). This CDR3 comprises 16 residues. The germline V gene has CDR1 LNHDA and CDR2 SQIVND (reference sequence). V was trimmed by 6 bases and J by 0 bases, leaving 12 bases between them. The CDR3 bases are TGTGCCAGTAGGAGGGGGTGGGGCTCTGGGGCCAACGTCCTGACTTTC. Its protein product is CASRRGWGSGANVLTF.

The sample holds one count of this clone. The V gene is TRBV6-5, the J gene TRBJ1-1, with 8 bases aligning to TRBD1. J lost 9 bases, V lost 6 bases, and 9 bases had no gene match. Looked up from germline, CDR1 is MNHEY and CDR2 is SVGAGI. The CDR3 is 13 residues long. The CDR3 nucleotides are TGTGCCAGCAGAACGACAGGGGAGGCGAAAGCTTTCTTT. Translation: CASRTTGEAKAFF.

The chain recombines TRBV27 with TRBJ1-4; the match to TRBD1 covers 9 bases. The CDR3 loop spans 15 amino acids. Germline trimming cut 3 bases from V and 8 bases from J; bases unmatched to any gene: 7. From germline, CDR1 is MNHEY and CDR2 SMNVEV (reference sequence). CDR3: CASSFLGTGTEKLFF. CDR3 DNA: TGTGCCAGCAGTTTCCTTGGGACAGGGACCGAAAAACTGTTTTTT.

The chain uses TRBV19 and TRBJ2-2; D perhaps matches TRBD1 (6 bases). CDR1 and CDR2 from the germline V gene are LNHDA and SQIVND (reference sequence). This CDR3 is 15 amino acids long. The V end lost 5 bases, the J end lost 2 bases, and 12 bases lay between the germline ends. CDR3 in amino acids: CASSSGTRNTGELFF. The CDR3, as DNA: TGTGCCAGTAGTTCCGGGACACGAAACACCGGGGAGCTGTTTTTT. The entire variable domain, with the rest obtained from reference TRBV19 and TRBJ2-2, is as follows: DGGITQSPKYLFRKEGQNVTLSCEQNLNHDAMYWYRQDPGQGLRLIYYSQIVNDFQKGDIAEGYSVSREKKESFPLTVTSAQKNPTAFYLCASSSGTRNTGELFFGEGSRLTVL.

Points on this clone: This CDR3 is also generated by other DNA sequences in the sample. This CDR3 is CASKWQDTGELFF. Written as DNA, the CDR3 is TGTGCCAGCAAGTGGCAAGACACCGGGGAGCTGTTTTTT. The chain is built from TRBV28 and TRBJ2-2; D unclear. The CDR3 extends over 13 amino acids. Looked up from germline, CDR1 is MDHEN and CDR2 is SYDVKM. V was pared by 7 bases and J by 3 bases, with 9 bases between.

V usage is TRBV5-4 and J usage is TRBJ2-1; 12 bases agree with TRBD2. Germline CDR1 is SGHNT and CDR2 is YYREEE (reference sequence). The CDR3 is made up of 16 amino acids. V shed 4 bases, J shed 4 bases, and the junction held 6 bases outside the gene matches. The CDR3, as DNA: TGTGCCAGCAGCCGACCGACTAGCGGGGGATACAATGAGCAGTTCTTC. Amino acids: CASSRPTSGGYNEQFF.

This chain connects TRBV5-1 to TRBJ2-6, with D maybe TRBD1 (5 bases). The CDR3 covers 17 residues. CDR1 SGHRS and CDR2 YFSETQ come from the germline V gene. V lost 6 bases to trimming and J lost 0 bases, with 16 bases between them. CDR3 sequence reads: CASNPRFDSSGANVLTF. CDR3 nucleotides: TGCGCCAGCAATCCCCGCTTTGACAGCTCTGGGGCCAACGTCCTGACTTTC.

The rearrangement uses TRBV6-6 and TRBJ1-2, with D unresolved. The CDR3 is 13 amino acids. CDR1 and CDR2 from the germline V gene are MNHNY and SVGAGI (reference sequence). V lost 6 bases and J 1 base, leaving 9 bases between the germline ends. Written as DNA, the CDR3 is TGTGCCAGCAGCCCCGCGGGTAACTATGGCTACACCTTC. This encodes CASSPAGNYGYTF.

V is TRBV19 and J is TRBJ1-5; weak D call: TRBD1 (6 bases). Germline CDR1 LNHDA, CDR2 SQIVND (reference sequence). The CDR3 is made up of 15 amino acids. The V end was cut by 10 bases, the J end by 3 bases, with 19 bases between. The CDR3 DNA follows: TGTGCCACGCGAGGAGGACAGAATAACAATCAGCCCCAGCATTTT. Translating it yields CATRGGQNNNQPQHF.

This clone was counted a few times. The CDR3 DNA reads as TGTGCCAGTAGATCACAGGGTCACGAGCAGTACTTC. Amino acid sequence: CASRSQGHEQYF. The J gene is TRBJ2-7, the V gene TRBV19; D is possibly TRBD1 (6 bases). Germline V gene data show CDR1 as LNHDA and CDR2 as SQIVND (reference sequence). The CDR3 extends over 12 amino acids. Trimming left V 6 bases short and J 5 bases short, with 11 bases between.

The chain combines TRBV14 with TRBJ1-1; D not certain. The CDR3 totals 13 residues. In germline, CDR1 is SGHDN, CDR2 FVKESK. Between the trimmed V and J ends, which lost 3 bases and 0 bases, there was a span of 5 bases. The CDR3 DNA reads TGTGCCAGCAGCCAGAGGGTGAACACTGAAGCTTTCTTT. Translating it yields CASSQRVNTEAFF.

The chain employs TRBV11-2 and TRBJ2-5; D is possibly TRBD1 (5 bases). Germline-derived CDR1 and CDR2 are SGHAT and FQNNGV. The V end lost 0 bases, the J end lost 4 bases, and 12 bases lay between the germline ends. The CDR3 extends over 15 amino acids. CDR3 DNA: TGTGCCAGCAGCTTAGATGGGGCACTGGGAGAGACCCAGTACTTC. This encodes CASSLDGALGETQYF.

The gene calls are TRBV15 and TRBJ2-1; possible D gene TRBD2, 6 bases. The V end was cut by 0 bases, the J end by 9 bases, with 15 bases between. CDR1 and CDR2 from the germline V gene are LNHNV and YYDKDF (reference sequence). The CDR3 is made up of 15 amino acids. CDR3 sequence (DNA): TGTGCCACCAGCAGAGATGTGGGAGGACGGGGTGAGCAGTTCTTC. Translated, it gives CATSRDVGGRGEQFF.

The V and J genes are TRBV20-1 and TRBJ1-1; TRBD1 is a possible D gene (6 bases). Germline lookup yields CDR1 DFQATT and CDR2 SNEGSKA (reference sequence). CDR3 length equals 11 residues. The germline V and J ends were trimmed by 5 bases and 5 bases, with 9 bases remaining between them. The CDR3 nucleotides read TGCAGTGCTCAGGGGCCGACTGAAGCTTTCTTT. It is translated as CSAQGPTEAFF.

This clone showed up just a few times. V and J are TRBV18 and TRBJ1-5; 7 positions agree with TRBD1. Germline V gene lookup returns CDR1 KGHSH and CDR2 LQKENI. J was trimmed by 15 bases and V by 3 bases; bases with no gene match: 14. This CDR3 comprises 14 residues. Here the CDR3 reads CASSPDQSGQRRHF. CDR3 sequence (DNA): TGTGCCAGCTCACCTGATCAATCGGGACAGCGCAGGCATTTT.

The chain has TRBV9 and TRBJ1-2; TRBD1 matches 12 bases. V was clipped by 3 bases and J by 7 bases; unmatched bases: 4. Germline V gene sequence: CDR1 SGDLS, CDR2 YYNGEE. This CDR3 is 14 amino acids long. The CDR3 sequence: CASSAGTGGSGYTF. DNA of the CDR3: TGTGCCAGCAGCGCCGGGACAGGGGGCTCTGGCTACACCTTC.

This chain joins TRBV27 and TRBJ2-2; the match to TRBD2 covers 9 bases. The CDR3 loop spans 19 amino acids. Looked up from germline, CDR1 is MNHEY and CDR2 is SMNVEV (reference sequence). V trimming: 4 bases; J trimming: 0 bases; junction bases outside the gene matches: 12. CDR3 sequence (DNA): TGTGCCAGCAGTTCCCGACCCCCTGGGACTAGCCCGAACACCGGGGAGCTGTTTTTT. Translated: CASSSRPPGTSPNTGELFF.

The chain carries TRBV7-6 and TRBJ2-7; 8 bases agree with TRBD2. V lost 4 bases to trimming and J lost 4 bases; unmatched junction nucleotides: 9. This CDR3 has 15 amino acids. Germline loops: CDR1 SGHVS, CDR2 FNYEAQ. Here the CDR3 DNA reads TGTGCCAGCAGCTCGGGGGGGCAGGGAATGTACGAGCAGTACTTC. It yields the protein CASSSGGQGMYEQYF. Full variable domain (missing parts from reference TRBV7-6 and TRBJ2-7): GAGVSQSPRYKVTKRGQDVALRCDPISGHVSLYWYRQALGQGPEFLTYFNYEAQQDKSGLPNDRFSAERPEGSISTLTIQRTEQRDSAMYRCASSSGGQGMYEQYFGPGTRLTVT.

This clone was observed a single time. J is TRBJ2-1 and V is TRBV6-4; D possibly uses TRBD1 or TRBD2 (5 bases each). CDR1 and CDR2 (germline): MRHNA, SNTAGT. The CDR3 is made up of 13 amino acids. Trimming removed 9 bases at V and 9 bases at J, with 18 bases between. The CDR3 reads CASRDQFGGEQFF. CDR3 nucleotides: TGTGCCAGTAGGGACCAGTTCGGAGGTGAGCAGTTCTTC.

CDR3 sequence (DNA): TGTGCCAGCTCACCACTCCAAGCGGGGGCGATTAACGGGGAGCTGTTTTTT. It codes for CASSPLQAGAINGELFF. V usage is TRBV18 and J usage is TRBJ2-2; 8 nucleotides align to TRBD2. Germline trimming cut 1 base from V and 7 bases from J; bases unmatched to any gene: 11. This CDR3 has 17 residues. CDR1 and CDR2 from the germline V gene are KGHSH and LQKENI.

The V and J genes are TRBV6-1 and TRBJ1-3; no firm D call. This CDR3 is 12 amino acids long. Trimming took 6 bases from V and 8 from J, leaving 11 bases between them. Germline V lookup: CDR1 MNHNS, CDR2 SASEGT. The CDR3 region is CASSPQGDTIYF. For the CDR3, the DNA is TGTGCCAGCAGCCCACAAGGAGACACCATATATTTT.

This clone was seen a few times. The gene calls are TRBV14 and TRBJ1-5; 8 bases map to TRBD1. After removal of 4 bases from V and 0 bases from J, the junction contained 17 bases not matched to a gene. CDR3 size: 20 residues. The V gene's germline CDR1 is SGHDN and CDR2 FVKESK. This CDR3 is CASSPTLRGRGRDSNQPQHF. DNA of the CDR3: TGTGCCAGCAGCCCCACCCTTCGGGGCAGGGGGCGCGATAGCAATCAGCCCCAGCATTTT.

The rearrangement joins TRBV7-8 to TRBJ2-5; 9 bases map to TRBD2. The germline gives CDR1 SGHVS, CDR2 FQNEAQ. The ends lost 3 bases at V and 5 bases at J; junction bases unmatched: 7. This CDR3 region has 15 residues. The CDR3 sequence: CASSFLAGGGETQYF. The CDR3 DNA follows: TGTGCCAGCAGCTTCCTGGCGGGAGGGGGCGAGACCCAGTACTTC. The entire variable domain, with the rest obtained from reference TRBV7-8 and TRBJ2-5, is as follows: GAGVSQSPRYKVAKRGQDVALRCDPISGHVSLFWYQQALGQGPEFLTYFQNEAQLDKSGLPSDRFFAERPEGSVSTLKIQRTQQEDSAVYLCASSFLAGGGETQYFGPGTRLLVL.

The CDR3 nucleotides read TGCGCCAGCAGAACCGGGACAGGGGGCGACGAGCAGTACTTC. Amino acids: CASRTGTGGDEQYF. V gene TRBV5-1 combines with J gene TRBJ2-7, with TRBD1 matching over 12 bases. V lost 5 bases, J lost 5 bases, and 5 bases stayed unmatched. This CDR3 is built from 14 residues. Germline CDR1 reads SGHRS; CDR2 reads YFSETQ.

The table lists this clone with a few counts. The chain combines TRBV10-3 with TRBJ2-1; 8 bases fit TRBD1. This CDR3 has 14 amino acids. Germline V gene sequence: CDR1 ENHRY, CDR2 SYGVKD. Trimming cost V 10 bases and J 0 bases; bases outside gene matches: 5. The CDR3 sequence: CATETGDSYNEQFF. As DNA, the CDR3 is TGTGCCACCGAGACAGGGGACTCCTACAATGAGCAGTTCTTC.

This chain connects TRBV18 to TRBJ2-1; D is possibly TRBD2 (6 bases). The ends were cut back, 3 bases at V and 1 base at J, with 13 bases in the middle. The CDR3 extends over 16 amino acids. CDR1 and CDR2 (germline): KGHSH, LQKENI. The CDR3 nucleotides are TGTGCCAGCTCACCGGAGGGGACTCCTTCCTACAATGAGCAGTTCTTC. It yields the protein CASSPEGTPSYNEQFF.

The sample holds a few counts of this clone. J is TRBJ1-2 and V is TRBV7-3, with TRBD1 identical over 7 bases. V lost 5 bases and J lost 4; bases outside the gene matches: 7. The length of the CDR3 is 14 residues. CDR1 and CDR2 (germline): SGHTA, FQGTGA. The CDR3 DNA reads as TGTGCCAGCAGCCACCGAACAGGGGTCTATGGCTACACCTTC. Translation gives CASSHRTGVYGYTF.

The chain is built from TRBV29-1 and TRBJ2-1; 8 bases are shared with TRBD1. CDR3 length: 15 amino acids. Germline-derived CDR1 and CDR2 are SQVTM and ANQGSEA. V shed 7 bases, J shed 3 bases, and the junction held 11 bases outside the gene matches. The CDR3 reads CSADKPGTGYNEQFF. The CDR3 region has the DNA TGCAGCGCCGACAAACCCGGGACAGGCTACAATGAGCAGTTCTTC.

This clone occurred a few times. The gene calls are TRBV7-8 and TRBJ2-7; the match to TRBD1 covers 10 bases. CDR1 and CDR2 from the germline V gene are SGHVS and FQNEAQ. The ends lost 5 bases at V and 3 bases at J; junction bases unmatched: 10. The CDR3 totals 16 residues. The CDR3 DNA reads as TGTGCCAGCAGCCCGACCGGGACAGGGGCTTACTACGAGCAGTACTTC. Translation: CASSPTGTGAYYEQYF.

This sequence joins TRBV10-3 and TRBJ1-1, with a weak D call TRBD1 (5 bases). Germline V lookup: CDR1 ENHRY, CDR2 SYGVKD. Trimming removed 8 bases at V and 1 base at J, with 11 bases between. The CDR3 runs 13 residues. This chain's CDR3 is CAIGGGQNTEAFF. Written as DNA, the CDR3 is TGTGCCATCGGGGGAGGGCAGAACACTGAAGCTTTCTTT.

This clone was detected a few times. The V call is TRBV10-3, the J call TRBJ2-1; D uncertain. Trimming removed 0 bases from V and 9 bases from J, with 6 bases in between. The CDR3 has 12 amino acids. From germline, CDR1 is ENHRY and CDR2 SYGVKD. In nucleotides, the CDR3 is TGTGCCATCAGTGAGTCAGGTAGTGAGCAGTTCTTC. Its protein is CAISESGSEQFF.